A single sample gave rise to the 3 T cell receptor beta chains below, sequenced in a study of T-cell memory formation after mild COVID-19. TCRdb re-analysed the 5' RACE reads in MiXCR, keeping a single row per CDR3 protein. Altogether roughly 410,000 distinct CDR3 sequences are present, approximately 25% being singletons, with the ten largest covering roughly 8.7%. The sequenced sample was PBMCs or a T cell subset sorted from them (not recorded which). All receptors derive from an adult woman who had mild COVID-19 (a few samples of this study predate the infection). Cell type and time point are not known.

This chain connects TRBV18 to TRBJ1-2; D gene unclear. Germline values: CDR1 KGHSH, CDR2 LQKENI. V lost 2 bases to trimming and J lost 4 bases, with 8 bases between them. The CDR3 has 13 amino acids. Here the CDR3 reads CASSPGASYGYTF. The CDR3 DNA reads TGTGCCAGCTCACCAGGCGCAAGCTATGGCTACACCTTC. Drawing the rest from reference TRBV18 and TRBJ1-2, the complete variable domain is NAGVMQNPRHLVRRRGQEARLRCSPMKGHSHVYWYRQLPEEGLKFMVYLQKENIIDESGMPKERFSAEFPKEGPSILRIQQVVRGDSAAYFCASSPGASYGYTFGSGTRLTVV.

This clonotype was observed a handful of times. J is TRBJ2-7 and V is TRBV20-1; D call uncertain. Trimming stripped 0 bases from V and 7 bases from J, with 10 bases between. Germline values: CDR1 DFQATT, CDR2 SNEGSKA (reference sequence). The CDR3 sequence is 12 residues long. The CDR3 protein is CSARDFTREQYF. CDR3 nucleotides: TGCAGTGCTAGAGACTTCACCCGGGAGCAGTACTTC.

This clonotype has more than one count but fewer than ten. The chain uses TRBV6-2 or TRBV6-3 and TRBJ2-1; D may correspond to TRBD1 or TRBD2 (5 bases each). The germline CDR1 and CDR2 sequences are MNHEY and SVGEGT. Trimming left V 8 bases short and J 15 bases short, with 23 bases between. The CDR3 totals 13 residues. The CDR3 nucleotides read TGTGCCAGCCGGGTGGGACCGTCGTCTCGTCCGTTCTTC. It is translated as CASRVGPSSRPFF.